These 28 T cell receptor beta chains were all obtained from the same sample, sequenced in a study of post-analysis software for immune sequencing data. Study-wide results and limits: The five TRBV segments detected at higher frequency in patients than in controls included TRBV5-6, TRBV5-1 and TRBV20-1.

Researchers reported that TCR beta cDNA libraries carried unique molecular identifiers. TCRdb analysed the PCR reads with MiXCR anew, one entry per CDR3 protein. This sample has hundreds of thousands of distinct CDR3 sequences, with approximately 60% found just once. No antigen has been assigned to these receptors. The sample taken for sequencing was blood. These receptors all come from a girl aged 2-15 years with multiple sclerosis.

This chain links TRBV11-2 with TRBJ2-1; 14 nucleotides agree with TRBD2. This CDR3 has 16 residues. With 5 bases clipped from V and 9 bases from J, the junction kept 9 bases outside the gene matches. Per the germline V gene, CDR1 is SGHAT and CDR2 is FQNNGV. CDR3 nucleotide sequence: TGTGCCAGCAGCGCGAGACCGGGACTAGCGGGAGTTGAGCAGTTCTTC. Its protein product is CASSARPGLAGVEQFF.

This sequence joins TRBV28 and TRBJ2-2, with TRBD1 matching 7 bases. The CDR3 consists of 19 residues. V gave up 6 bases and J gave up 3 bases; unmatched junction bases: 19. The V gene's germline CDR1 is MDHEN and CDR2 SYDVKM. The CDR3 loop is CASRREGARPVLHTGELFF. For the CDR3, the DNA is TGTGCCAGCAGACGCGAGGGGGCTCGTCCCGTCCTGCACACCGGGGAGCTGTTTTTT.

V gene TRBV5-1 combines with J gene TRBJ2-1; TRBD2 might be the D (6 bases). This CDR3 spans 16 amino acids. Per germline, CDR1 SGHRS and CDR2 YFSETQ. V lost 0 bases and J lost 4, with 14 bases in between. This CDR3 is CASSLVRPGVYNEQFF. CDR3 DNA: TGCGCCAGCAGCTTGGTTAGGCCGGGGGTTTACAATGAGCAGTTCTTC.

The chain has TRBV20-1 and TRBJ2-7; 7 bases map to TRBD1. J was trimmed by 2 bases and V by 5 bases; bases with no gene match: 6. CDR1 is DFQATT and CDR2 is SNEGSKA in the germline V gene (reference sequence). The length of the CDR3 is 13 residues. The CDR3 sequence is CSAEDRRTYEQYF. The CDR3 DNA reads as TGCAGTGCTGAGGACAGGCGGACCTACGAGCAGTACTTC.

The table lists this clonotype with a count of one. The chain combines TRBV10-3 with TRBJ2-5, with D perhaps TRBD1 (6 bases). Germline assignment: CDR1 ENHRY and CDR2 SYGVKD. CDR3 length: 12 residues. V lost 10 bases, J lost 4 bases, and 13 bases lay in between. The CDR3 DNA reads as TGTGCCAAGAAACAGGGTACAGAGACCCAGTACTTC. It is translated as CAKKQGTETQYF.

The chain recombines TRBV3-1 with TRBJ2-1, with 8 bases aligning to TRBD2. CDR3 size: 16 residues. Germline lookup yields CDR1 LGHDT and CDR2 YNNKEL (reference sequence). Trimming at V came to 1 base and at J to 7 bases, leaving 9 bases not matched to a gene. The CDR3 loop reads CASSQVSGGPGNEQFF. The CDR3 coding sequence is TGTGCCAGCAGCCAAGTCTCGGGAGGGCCTGGGAATGAGCAGTTCTTC.

The chain employs TRBV15 and TRBJ2-3; D unresolved. Germline V CDR1 and CDR2: LNHNV, YYDKDF (reference sequence). There are 15 residues in the CDR3. Deletions cut 0 bases from V and 2 bases from J, with 9 bases between. CDR3 coding DNA: TGTGCCACCAGCAGAGATAGGAATCCCACAGATACGCAGTATTTT. Translation: CATSRDRNPTDTQYF.

In DNA form, the CDR3 reads TGCGCCAGCAGCCAACCTAGCGGGAGGTACTCAGATACGCAGTATTTT. Amino acid sequence: CASSQPSGRYSDTQYF. This chain joins TRBV4-1 and TRBJ2-3; 11 bases align to TRBD2. The junction had 5 bases not matched to a gene; V was cut back by 2 bases and J by 4 bases. The CDR3 extends over 16 amino acids. CDR1 MGHRA and CDR2 YSYEKL come from the germline V gene.

The chain couples TRBV30 to TRBJ2-3; D possibly corresponds to TRBD2 (6 bases). The germline V gene has CDR1 GTSNPN and CDR2 SVGIG (reference sequence). The CDR3 has 13 residues. With 2 bases removed from V and 6 bases from J, the gap between germline ends came to 12 bases. This chain's CDR3 is CAWSRLGTDTQYF. The CDR3 nucleotides read TGTGCCTGGAGTCGACTCGGGACTGATACGCAGTATTTT.

The chain is built from TRBV6-1 and TRBJ2-4, with no clear D. The germline V gene has CDR1 MNHNS and CDR2 SASEGT. CDR3 size: 14 residues. The V end lost 2 bases, the J end lost 8 bases, and 13 bases lay between the germline ends. The CDR3: CASSEPNPAYIQYF. The CDR3 DNA follows: TGTGCCAGCAGTGAACCCAACCCCGCATACATTCAGTACTTC.

This clonotype was seen only once. The chain employs TRBV15 and TRBJ1-1; no reliable D call. Trimming removed 2 bases from V and 3 bases from J, with 13 bases in between. The germline gives CDR1 LNHNV, CDR2 YYDKDF (reference sequence). The CDR3 is made up of 15 amino acids. The CDR3 DNA sequence: TGTGCCACCAGCAGATCCGGTCCCGGAGACACTGAAGCTTTCTTT. Translation gives CATSRSGPGDTEAFF. Full variable domain (rest looked up from reference TRBV15 and TRBJ1-1): DAMVIQNPRYQVTQFGKPVTLSCSQTLNHNVMYWYQQKSSQAPKLLFHYYDKDFNNEADTPDNFQSRRPNTSFCFLDIRSPGLGDTAMYLCATSRSGPGDTEAFFGQGTRLTVV.

V and J are TRBV3-1 and TRBJ2-7, with D perhaps matching TRBD1 (5 bases). The V gene's germline CDR1 is LGHDT and CDR2 YNNKEL (reference sequence). The CDR3 is 13 residues long. Trimming cost V 0 bases and J 2 bases, with 5 bases left between them. Here the CDR3 DNA reads TGTGCCAGCAGCCAAGAACAGGCCTACGAGCAGTACTTC. Its protein is CASSQEQAYEQYF.

This chain links TRBV5-1 with TRBJ2-3, with D unclear. V lost 0 bases, J lost 2 bases, and 10 bases lay in between. Germline values: CDR1 SGHRS, CDR2 YFSETQ. CDR3 length: 15 amino acids. The CDR3 nucleotides are TGCGCCAGCAGCTTGGACAGAATTCCCACAGATACGCAGTATTTT. Translated, it gives CASSLDRIPTDTQYF.

This chain joins TRBV20-1 and TRBJ2-5; D is uncertain. CDR3 length: 14 amino acids. Germline V gives CDR1 DFQATT, CDR2 SNEGSKA (reference sequence). V shed 1 base and J shed 0 bases, with 9 bases lying between them. The CDR3 nucleotides read TGCAGTGCTAGAGTGTTCTGGGACCAAGAGACCCAGTACTTC. This sequence encodes CSARVFWDQETQYF.

The rearrangement links TRBV6-5 to TRBJ1-1; D not resolved. Germline loops: CDR1 MNHEY, CDR2 SVGAGI. The length of the CDR3 is 14 residues. The germline V and J ends were trimmed by 4 bases and 1 base, with 10 bases remaining between them. CDR3 nucleotide sequence: TGTGCCAGCAGTTCGTTAGGGAGGAACACTGAAGCTTTCTTT. The encoded protein is CASSSLGRNTEAFF.

This clonotype has more than one count but fewer than ten. The rearrangement uses TRBV20-1 and TRBJ2-7, with D perhaps matching TRBD1 (6 bases). Germline assignment: CDR1 DFQATT and CDR2 SNEGSKA (reference sequence). The CDR3 runs to 13 residues. The V end lost 6 bases, the J end lost 1 base, and 13 bases lay between the germline ends. The chain's CDR3 is CSARDKPSYEQYF. The CDR3 DNA is TGCAGTGCCCGGGACAAACCGTCCTACGAGCAGTACTTC.

This chain uses TRBV27 with TRBJ1-5; tentative D call: TRBD1 (5 bases). Germline V CDR1 and CDR2: MNHEY, SMNVEV (reference sequence). The CDR3 extends over 16 amino acids. Trimming cost V 5 bases and J 1 base, with 15 bases left between them. The CDR3 region is CASSLSGFGSNQPQHF. DNA of the CDR3: TGTGCCAGCAGTCTTTCAGGGTTCGGGAGCAATCAGCCCCAGCATTTT.

V is TRBV20-1 and J is TRBJ1-1; the D gene is possibly TRBD1 (5 bases). The length of the CDR3 is 16 residues. V was pared by 3 bases and J by 5 bases, with 22 bases between. In germline, CDR1 is DFQATT, CDR2 SNEGSKA (reference sequence). The DNA for the CDR3 is TGCAGTGCTAGTATTATGACAGCAGGATGGGTTACTGAAGCTTTCTTT. Translated: CSASIMTAGWVTEAFF.

A few counts support this clonotype. The chain recombines TRBV7-2 with TRBJ1-2; TRBD1 matches at 7 bases. The J segment lost 5 bases and the V segment lost 5 bases, leaving 14 bases of the junction unmatched. This CDR3 comprises 16 residues. The germline gives CDR1 SGHTA, CDR2 FQGNSA. In DNA, the CDR3 is TGTGCCAGCAGCCCCCAAGGAGCAGGGGGGTATTATGGCTACACCTTC. The encoded protein is CASSPQGAGGYYGYTF.

The chain links TRBV10-3 to TRBJ1-2; 8 bases line up with TRBD1. The CDR3 consists of 13 residues. Looked up from germline, CDR1 is ENHRY and CDR2 is SYGVKD. The trim removed 5 bases at V and 4 bases at J, leaving 3 bases unmatched. The CDR3 loop reads CAISRQGSYGYTF. CDR3 DNA: TGTGCCATCAGTAGACAGGGGTCCTATGGCTACACCTTC.

The table lists this clonotype with a few counts. This chain links TRBV29-1 with TRBJ2-7; 7 bases fit TRBD2. From germline, CDR1 is SQVTM and CDR2 ANQGSEA. The CDR3 is 12 amino acids. With V trimmed by 8 bases and J by 1 base, 5 bases remained unmatched. The CDR3, as DNA: TGCAGCCCGGGAGGTGGGTCCTACGAGCAGTACTTC. Protein product: CSPGGGSYEQYF.

The chain combines TRBV7-2 with TRBJ2-1, with D maybe TRBD2 (7 bases). Per germline, CDR1 SGHTA and CDR2 FQGNSA. Trimming shortened V by 0 bases and J by 2 bases, and 11 bases separated the two germline ends. The CDR3 covers 16 residues. The CDR3 sequence: CASSLAGGPPYNEQFF. CDR3 DNA: TGTGCCAGCAGCTTAGCGGGGGGGCCCCCCTACAATGAGCAGTTCTTC.

This chain links TRBV15 with TRBJ2-1; 12 bases line up with TRBD2. The germline CDR1 and CDR2 sequences are LNHNV and YYDKDF (reference sequence). The V segment lost 0 bases and the J segment 5 bases; nucleotides outside the gene matches: 11. The CDR3 is 19 residues long. For the CDR3, the DNA is TGTGCCACCAGCAGAGATCAGGCTAGCGGGAGGGCCCTCGACAATGAGCAGTTCTTC. Its translation: CATSRDQASGRALDNEQFF.

This rearrangement joins TRBV29-1 to TRBJ2-7, with D possibly being TRBD1 (5 bases). Germline CDR1 and CDR2: SQVTM and ANQGSEA. Between the trimmed V and J ends, which lost 7 bases and 0 bases, there was a span of 13 bases. The CDR3 is made up of 13 amino acids. The CDR3 DNA reads as TGCAGCGCCACAGGACACAGCTCCTACGAGCAGTACTTC. The encoded protein is CSATGHSSYEQYF.

The table lists this clonotype with a count of one. The chain is built from TRBV4-2 and TRBJ1-5; no clear D. Trimming took 1 base from V and 3 from J, leaving 13 bases between them. Per germline, CDR1 LGHNA and CDR2 YNFKEQ. The CDR3 has 16 residues. CDR3 sequence reads: CASSQGVDGYNQPQHF. The DNA of the CDR3 is TGTGCCAGCAGCCAAGGGGTAGACGGATACAATCAGCCCCAGCATTTT.

The rearrangement links TRBV15 to TRBJ2-3, with a possible D match to TRBD1 (5 bases). CDR1 is LNHNV, CDR2 YYDKDF, per germline (reference sequence). The V end was cut by 5 bases, the J end by 6 bases, with 12 bases between. This CDR3 has 13 residues. The CDR3 sequence is CATSAGKLDTQYF. The CDR3 DNA follows: TGTGCCACCAGCGCAGGGAAGTTGGATACGCAGTATTTT.

This clonotype has just a few counts. The chain is built from TRBV4-2 and TRBJ1-2; D is unclear. V lost 0 bases to trimming and J lost 6 bases, with 5 bases between them. The length of the CDR3 is 12 residues. Germline V gene sequence: CDR1 LGHNA, CDR2 YNFKEQ. In nucleotides, the CDR3 is TGTGCCAGCAGCCAAGAGGGCAATGGCTACACCTTC. Translation: CASSQEGNGYTF.

V usage is TRBV15 and J usage is TRBJ2-5; tentatively, D is TRBD2 (7 bases). CDR3 length: 17 residues. V was shortened by 2 bases and J by 5 bases, with 21 bases between the two germline ends. In germline, CDR1 is LNHNV, CDR2 YYDKDF (reference sequence). CDR3 region: CATSRSPRRGADETQYF. The DNA for the CDR3 is TGTGCCACCAGCAGATCCCCTCGTCGGGGGGCGGACGAGACCCAGTACTTC.